The text below deals with one T cell receptor (beta chain). In germline, CDR1 is SNHLY, CDR2 FYNNEI. V lost 4 bases and J lost 7, with 13 bases in between. The CDR3 sequence is 13 residues long. The data originate from a study of cytomegalovirus exposure and HLA in healthy donors. Primers: 60 Vbeta forward and 13 Jbeta reverse. Produced via immunoSEQ multiplex PCR; TCRdb's table is partial and in-frame only. Of about 140,000 clones in the sample, about 80% are singletons; the top ten hold about 3.8%. This receptor was identified in a middle-aged man in good health and CMV-seropositive. The J gene is TRBJ1-2, the V gene TRBV2, with D unresolved. Material: PBMCs. The chain's CDR3 is CASSGGRSSGYTF. CDR3 DNA: TGTGCCAGCAGTGGAGGGAGGAGCTCTGGCTACACCTTC.